This T cell receptor (beta chain) is drawn from a study of blood T cell repertoires in COVID-19. Whole-study context: The analysed material was cDNA or gDNA that came from T cells, B-cell-depleted T cells, or PBMCs.

Per the study methods: Amplification of reference gene primers was used by the study to estimate nucleated cell counts. This table comes from immunoSEQ multiplex PCR, and its TCRdb copy is limited to in-frame clones, with some not included. V, J and clone size were drawn from that table, and D and trimming were deduced from the DNA. The sample has 250,000 or so clones; around nine tenths are singletons. All enrollees were about 18 to 100 years old and from roughly 22 US areas. The material sequenced was PBMCs or T cells enriched from blood (not recorded which). The TCR comes from a woman aged 18-29 years who had recovered from COVID-19.

The CDR3 bases are TGTGCCACCTCAGGGGGTAATGAAAAACTGTTTTTT. This gives the protein CATSGGNEKLFF. This sequence joins TRBV19 and TRBJ1-4; 7 bases agree with TRBD1. Looked up from germline, CDR1 is LNHDA and CDR2 is SQIVND (reference sequence). The CDR3 is 12 residues long. J was trimmed by 4 bases and V by 10 bases; bases with no gene match: 3.